These 14 T cell receptor beta chains originate from one sample sequenced in a study of OX40 agonist ivuxolimab in advanced cancers. The library was produced with the immunoSEQ multiplex PCR assay. Entries here come from immuneACCESS through TCRdb and include only in-frame sequences with V and J called. Some clones fail to appear in such tables; in the studies checked, an unresolved V gene covers under half of the shortfall, and the cause of the remainder is unknown. The sample table contains about 50,000 clones; only one count was recorded for 80% to 95% of them. The top ten hold about 7% of the sample. The sequenced sample was CD4+ or CD8+ T cells sorted from blood, obtained in a trial of the OX40 agonist ivuxolimab. The receptors derive from an adult with an advanced solid tumor such as melanoma, head and neck, liver or kidney cancer.

The CDR3 sequence is CASSLPGLANEQFF. Written as DNA, the CDR3 is TGCGCCAGCAGCTTACCGGGACTAGCTAATGAGCAGTTCTTC. The chain has TRBV5-1 and TRBJ2-1; 9 positions agree with TRBD2. The CDR3 length is 14 residues. The germline V gene has CDR1 SGHRS and CDR2 YFSETQ. V shed 2 bases and J 7 bases; nucleotides not matched to a gene: 4.

This sequence joins TRBV11-2 and TRBJ1-2, with D possibly TRBD1 on 5 matching bases. Germline values: CDR1 SGHAT, CDR2 FQNNGV. The CDR3 runs to 15 residues. Deletions cut 2 bases from V and 2 bases from J, with 12 bases between. CDR3 residues: CASSLNPGNNYGYTF. The CDR3 coding sequence is TGTGCCAGCAGCTTAAATCCAGGGAACAACTATGGCTACACCTTC. The entire variable domain, with the rest obtained from reference TRBV11-2 and TRBJ1-2, is as follows: EAGVAQSPRYKIIEKRQSVAFWCNPISGHATLYWYQQILGQGPKLLIQFQNNGVVDDSQLPKDRFSAERLKGVDSTLKIQPAKLEDSAVYLCASSLNPGNNYGYTFGSGTRLTVV.

V gene TRBV27 combines with J gene TRBJ2-3; D unresolved. This CDR3 has 12 residues. Trimming shortened V by 6 bases and J by 5 bases, and 9 bases separated the two germline ends. Germline-derived CDR1 and CDR2 are MNHEY and SMNVEV (reference sequence). The CDR3 coding sequence is TGTGCCAGCAGCCCGCGCGAAGATACGCAGTATTTT. Protein sequence: CASSPREDTQYF.

This clone rates as medium-sized. V usage is TRBV2 and J usage is TRBJ1-1; perhaps TRBD1 as D (5 bases). In germline, CDR1 is SNHLY, CDR2 FYNNEI. The CDR3 has 15 residues. V was pared by 6 bases and J by 3 bases, with 17 bases between. The chain's CDR3 is CASRWTEGEDTEAFF. The CDR3 region has the DNA TGTGCCAGCAGGTGGACTGAAGGGGAAGACACTGAAGCTTTCTTT.

The CDR3 DNA reads as TGTGCCAGCACTTCCCGGGAGGGCAGCTCCTACAATGAGCAGTTCTTC. It codes for CASTSREGSSYNEQFF. The V call is TRBV13, the J call TRBJ2-1, with 8 bases matching TRBD2. CDR1 is PRHDT and CDR2 is FYEKMQ in the germline V gene (reference sequence). With 7 bases clipped from V and 0 bases from J, the junction kept 8 bases outside the gene matches. The CDR3 contains 16 residues.

A single count supports this clone. V is TRBV7-8 and J is TRBJ1-5, with a weak D call TRBD1 (5 bases). Trimming removed 1 base from V and 6 bases from J, with 10 bases in between. The CDR3 is 14 amino acids. CDR1 is SGHVS, CDR2 FQNEAQ, per germline. The CDR3 here is CASSLGGKTQPQHF. The DNA for the CDR3 is TGTGCCAGCAGCTTAGGGGGGAAGACTCAGCCCCAGCATTTT.

This clone came up a few times. The CDR3 region has the DNA TGCAGCGCCGTCCCGGGACTAGCTCTAGAGACCCAGTACTTC. Amino acids: CSAVPGLALETQYF. The rearrangement uses TRBV29-1 and TRBJ2-5, with 9 nucleotides matching TRBD2. Unmatched junction bases numbered 10, after V lost 7 bases and J lost 4 bases. CDR3 length: 14 residues. Per germline, CDR1 SQVTM and CDR2 ANQGSEA.

The chain recombines TRBV28 with TRBJ2-5, with a possible D match to TRBD2 (6 bases). Trimming cost V 4 bases and J 7 bases, with 16 bases left between them. CDR3 length: 14 residues. CDR1 is MDHEN, CDR2 SYDVKM, per germline. This chain's CDR3 is CASSSLGTEGTQYF. CDR3 DNA sequence: TGTGCCAGCAGTTCGCTTGGGACGGAGGGGACCCAGTACTTC.

J is TRBJ1-1 and V is TRBV7-9; maybe TRBD1 (5 bases). CDR1 and CDR2 from the germline V gene are SEHNR and FQNEAQ (reference sequence). The V end lost 1 base, the J end lost 4 bases, and 19 bases lay between the germline ends. CDR3 length: 17 amino acids. CDR3 DNA sequence: TGTGCCAGCAGCTTAGGGAAAAGCAGGGAATTGGGCACTGAAGCTTTCTTT. Encoded protein: CASSLGKSRELGTEAFF.

The chain employs TRBV19 and TRBJ2-1; D is perhaps TRBD1 (5 bases). Germline-derived CDR1 and CDR2 are LNHDA and SQIVND (reference sequence). The CDR3 is 15 amino acids. Trimming took off 5 bases at V and 4 bases at J, with 15 bases between the two ends. The CDR3 protein is CASSGARVPYNEQFF. CDR3 nucleotide sequence: TGTGCCAGTAGTGGGGCCAGGGTCCCTTACAATGAGCAGTTCTTC. Together with reference TRBV19 and TRBJ2-1, the CDR3 gives the full variable domain: DGGITQSPKYLFRKEGQNVTLSCEQNLNHDAMYWYRQDPGQGLRLIYYSQIVNDFQKGDIAEGYSVSREKKESFPLTVTSAQKNPTAFYLCASSGARVPYNEQFFGPGTRLTVL.

This clone was seen only a few times. The chain employs TRBV5-1 and TRBJ2-5, with 11 bases aligning to TRBD2. This CDR3 region has 16 residues. CDR1 and CDR2 (germline): SGHRS, YFSETQ. J lost 5 bases, V lost 3 bases, and 9 bases had no gene match. The CDR3 sequence: CASSSYPTSGDETQYF. In DNA, the CDR3 is TGCGCCAGCAGCTCTTACCCGACTAGCGGGGACGAGACCCAGTACTTC.

V gene TRBV7-9 combines with J gene TRBJ1-1; D may be TRBD1 (5 bases). The CDR3 has 16 amino acids. V lost 8 bases, J lost 1 base, and 20 bases lay in between. In germline, CDR1 is SEHNR, CDR2 FQNEAQ (reference sequence). CDR3: CASGEQAGGTNTEAFF. The CDR3 DNA reads as TGTGCCAGCGGAGAACAGGCGGGGGGTACGAACACTGAAGCTTTCTTT.

The rearrangement joins TRBV19 to TRBJ1-3; 9 bases are a match to TRBD1. The junction had 10 bases not matched to a gene; V was cut back by 7 bases and J by 0 bases. The CDR3 sequence is 17 residues long. CDR1 is LNHDA, CDR2 SQIVND, per germline (reference sequence). This chain's CDR3 is CASKSLGDRVSGNTIYF. The CDR3 DNA reads TGTGCCAGTAAAAGTCTCGGGGACAGGGTCTCTGGAAACACCATATATTTT.

The chain carries TRBV6-4 and TRBJ1-1, with a weak D call TRBD1 (5 bases). Germline V gives CDR1 MRHNA, CDR2 SNTAGT. The CDR3 extends over 13 amino acids. Trimming removed 3 bases from V and 2 bases from J, with 7 bases in between. CDR3 amino acids: CASSETGNTEAFF. The CDR3 DNA reads as TGTGCCAGCAGTGAAACAGGCAACACTGAAGCTTTCTTT.